This section outlines one T cell receptor (beta chain) sequence together with its context. No antigen is known for it. CDR3 length: 13 amino acids. TCRdb derives one entry per CDR3 protein from the 5' RACE reads, leaving out DNA. The table lists 500,000 to 600,000 distinct CDR3 sequences, with approximately 4% in the top ten. This entry belongs to a study of T cells expressing NK-cell markers. Across the whole study: Sequencing of TCR beta repertoires drew on sorted CD3+CD56+NKG2C+, CD3+CD56+NKG2C- and CD3+CD56-NKG2C+ T cells.

Study-level results: No clear determination of HCMV specificity was made for expanded NKG2C+ T cell clones. There were several donors in whom these clonotypes also led the CD3+CD56-NKG2C+ fraction.

The origin of this receptor is a man aged 18 to 29 in good health. Sequencing input: blood T cells: a sorted CD56 or NKG2C T cell subset, CD4+ or CD8+ T cells, or bulk PBMC T cells (not recorded which). The chain joins TRBV12-3 or TRBV12-4 to TRBJ1-2; TCRdb selects TRBD1, and the lack of DNA leaves this call unchecked. The CDR3 sequence: CATHTGGVYGYTF.